The next 22 T cell receptor beta chains were all read from a single sample in a study of blood T cell repertoires in COVID-19. The repertoire was sequenced with immunoSEQ multiplex PCR; TCRdb's copy has only in-frame clones and lacks some. Altogether about 430,000 clones are present, roughly 84% being singletons, with the ten largest covering approximately 1.5%. Specimen: PBMCs or T cells enriched from blood (not recorded which). All receptors derive from a young woman who had been exposed to COVID-19.

This chain connects TRBV7-2 to TRBJ1-2; possibly TRBD1 for D (5 bases). The CDR3 is 14 amino acids. The germline gives CDR1 SGHTA, CDR2 FQGNSA. V lost 1 base and J 3 bases, leaving 9 bases between the germline ends. The CDR3: CASSLDWGDYGYTF. Here the CDR3 DNA reads TGTGCCAGCAGCTTAGACTGGGGGGACTATGGCTACACCTTC.

The chain recombines TRBV7-3 with TRBJ1-6, with 7 nucleotides matching TRBD1. This CDR3 is built from 15 residues. Germline V gives CDR1 SGHTA, CDR2 FQGTGA. After removal of 5 bases from V and 7 bases from J, the junction contained 8 bases not matched to a gene. The DNA for the CDR3 is TGTGCCAGCAGCCCTACAGGGGTGGGAAATTCACCCCTCCACTTT. Translation: CASSPTGVGNSPLHF.

The chain carries TRBV24-1 and TRBJ2-1; TRBD2 agrees at 14 bases. Germline V gives CDR1 KGHDR, CDR2 SFDVKD. The CDR3 has 17 amino acids. Losses at the gene ends were 4 bases for V and 3 bases for J; bases not matched to a gene: 4. The DNA of the CDR3 is TGTGCCACCAGTGACCCTGGACTAGCGGGGGGCTACAATGAGCAGTTCTTC. Residues: CATSDPGLAGGYNEQFF.

The chain uses TRBV4-2 and TRBJ2-1; D ambiguous. CDR1 LGHNA and CDR2 YNFKEQ come from the germline V gene. Between the trimmed V and J ends, which lost 0 bases and 6 bases, there was a span of 6 bases. This CDR3 region has 13 residues. Written as DNA, the CDR3 is TGTGCCAGCAGCCAAGATCGTTTCAATGAGCAGTTCTTC. Translation: CASSQDRFNEQFF.

V is TRBV6-5 and J is TRBJ2-5, with 11 bases identical to TRBD2. Trimming took 4 bases from V and 5 from J; bases not matched to a gene: 6. The CDR3 is made up of 15 amino acids. Looked up from germline, CDR1 is MNHEY and CDR2 is SVGAGI. The CDR3 bases are TGTGCCAGCAGTTTAGCGGGGGGGCAGGTGGAGACCCAGTACTTC. It is translated as CASSLAGGQVETQYF.

J is TRBJ2-7 and V is TRBV5-4, with D tentatively TRBD1 (6 bases). Germline CDR1 SGHNT, CDR2 YYREEE (reference sequence). This CDR3 has 15 amino acids. Trimming removed 2 bases at V and 1 base at J, with 13 bases between. The CDR3 sequence: CASSFPIQGSYEQYF. The CDR3 DNA is TGTGCCAGCAGCTTTCCCATCCAGGGGTCCTACGAGCAGTACTTC.

The V gene is TRBV7-9, the J gene TRBJ2-3; 8 bases align to TRBD2. The CDR3 is 15 residues long. Per germline, CDR1 SEHNR and CDR2 FQNEAQ (reference sequence). J gave up 2 bases and V 4 bases, and 5 bases lay outside the gene matches. The CDR3 protein is CASSSSGGFTDTQYF. The CDR3 coding sequence is TGTGCCAGCAGCTCCTCGGGGGGGTTCACAGATACGCAGTATTTT.

The chain couples TRBV2 to TRBJ2-5; 13 nucleotides line up with TRBD2. The CDR3 spans 16 residues. The germline CDR1 and CDR2 sequences are SNHLY and FYNNEI. Trimming took 6 bases from V and 2 from J; bases not matched to a gene: 6. The DNA of the CDR3 is TGTGCCAGCAGCCTTCAGGGACTAGCGGGGCAAGAGACCCAGTACTTC. Residues: CASSLQGLAGQETQYF.

CDR3 loop: CASSPPGLAGGKVQYF. DNA for the CDR3: TGTGCCAGCAGCCCGCCGGGACTAGCGGGGGGAAAGGTGCAGTACTTC. The chain uses TRBV5-5 and TRBJ2-7; 15 positions agree with TRBD2. The CDR3 is 16 amino acids. J was trimmed by 9 bases and V by 4 bases; bases with no gene match: 11. The germline V gene has CDR1 SGHKS and CDR2 YYEKEE (reference sequence).

This sequence joins TRBV4-1 and TRBJ2-5, with 13 bases that match TRBD2. This CDR3 is 16 amino acids long. Germline CDR1 MGHRA, CDR2 YSYEKL. V shed 1 base, J shed 5 bases, and the junction held 4 bases outside the gene matches. CDR3 sequence reads: CASSQVGLAGFETQYF. The CDR3, as DNA: TGCGCCAGCAGCCAAGTGGGACTAGCGGGGTTTGAGACCCAGTACTTC.

The chain employs TRBV6-5 and TRBJ2-2; 9 bases line up with TRBD2. V was clipped by 9 bases and J by 3 bases; unmatched bases: 2. Looked up from germline, CDR1 is MNHEY and CDR2 is SVGAGI. The CDR3 loop spans 13 amino acids. This CDR3 is CASGGRDTGELFF. The CDR3 bases are TGTGCCAGTGGCGGGAGGGACACCGGGGAGCTGTTTTTT.

The rearrangement joins TRBV18 to TRBJ1-1; D possibly corresponds to TRBD1 (6 bases). V lost 6 bases, J lost 3 bases, and 17 bases lay in between. Germline V gene lookup returns CDR1 KGHSH and CDR2 LQKENI. The CDR3 is 15 residues long. The DNA for the CDR3 is TGTGCCAGCTCGCCAAGACAGGCTCAGGACACTGAAGCTTTCTTT. Protein: CASSPRQAQDTEAFF.

Only one count was recorded for this clone. The genes are TRBV2 and TRBJ1-3, with D unclear. The CDR3 contains 14 residues. Deletions cut 8 bases from V and 9 bases from J, with 20 bases between. Germline lookup yields CDR1 SNHLY and CDR2 FYNNEI. The CDR3 nucleotides read TGTGCCAGCGGATCGGGCCCTCAGGCGGGCACCATATATTTT. This sequence encodes CASGSGPQAGTIYF.

This clone was observed once. The chain carries TRBV5-5 and TRBJ1-4, with D tentatively TRBD1 (6 bases). Trimming took off 4 bases at V and 7 bases at J, with 23 bases between the two ends. Per germline, CDR1 SGHKS and CDR2 YYEKEE (reference sequence). CDR3 size: 17 residues. The CDR3: CASSPRPPGVSSEKLFF. CDR3 nucleotide sequence: TGTGCCAGCAGCCCTCGCCCGCCAGGGGTTTCGAGTGAAAAACTGTTTTTT.

V and J are TRBV3-1 (or the pseudogene TRBV3-2) and TRBJ2-7; D may be TRBD1 (6 bases). V was cut by 4 bases and J by 2 bases, with 12 bases left in between. CDR3 length: 14 residues. Germline V gene data show CDR1 as LGHDT and CDR2 as YNNKEL (reference sequence). Here the CDR3 reads CASSLTGLPYEQYF. CDR3 DNA sequence: TGTGCCAGCAGCCTTACAGGGCTCCCCTACGAGCAGTACTTC.

This chain joins TRBV7-3 and TRBJ2-1; 7 bases match TRBD2. CDR1 SGHTA and CDR2 FQGTGA come from the germline V gene. With V trimmed by 4 bases and J by 4 bases, 7 bases remained unmatched. The CDR3 totals 15 residues. The CDR3 DNA sequence: TGTGCCAGCAGCTCCGCCCGGGGGGATTACAATGAGCAGTTCTTC. Amino acids: CASSSARGDYNEQFF.

The V call is TRBV7-2, the J call TRBJ2-1; D not resolved. Per the germline V gene, CDR1 is SGHTA and CDR2 is FQGNSA. Trimming pared 4 bases from V and 7 bases from J, leaving 8 bases between. The CDR3 consists of 12 residues. CDR3 DNA sequence: TGTGCCAGCAGCTATACTCGTAATGAGCAGTTCTTC. This sequence encodes CASSYTRNEQFF.

The chain employs TRBV3-1 (or the pseudogene TRBV3-2) and TRBJ1-2; 10 nucleotides match TRBD1. The CDR3 loop spans 16 amino acids. V shed 3 bases, J shed 0 bases, and the junction held 4 bases outside the gene matches. CDR1 is LGHDT and CDR2 is YNNKEL in the germline V gene (reference sequence). The CDR3, as DNA: TGTGCCAGCAGCCACTGGACAGGGGGAGCTAACTATGGCTACACCTTC. Its translation: CASSHWTGGANYGYTF.

This clone was detected a few times. The V and J genes are TRBV10-3 and TRBJ1-2; tentative D call: TRBD1 (6 bases). The CDR3 contains 16 residues. Germline CDR1 and CDR2: ENHRY and SYGVKD. Trimming shortened V by 6 bases and J by 0 bases, and 17 bases separated the two germline ends. CDR3 sequence: CAISRIPGDTNYGYTF. The DNA of the CDR3 is TGTGCCATCAGCCGAATTCCAGGGGATACTAACTATGGCTACACCTTC.

This rearrangement joins TRBV7-2 to TRBJ2-5; 8 bases agree with TRBD2. The CDR3 has 17 residues. J gave up 4 bases and V 1 base, and 11 bases lay outside the gene matches. Germline V gene data show CDR1 as SGHTA and CDR2 as FQGNSA. The CDR3 region has the DNA TGTGCCAGCAGCTTAGGAGTCAGAGCGGGAGTGGGAGAGACCCAGTACTTC. Translation: CASSLGVRAGVGETQYF. Together with reference TRBV7-2 and TRBJ2-5, the CDR3 gives the full variable domain: GAGVSQSPSNKVTEKGKDVELRCDPISGHTALYWYRQSLGQGLEFLIYFQGNSAPDKSGLPSDRFSAERTGGSVSTLTIQRTQQEDSAVYLCASSLGVRAGVGETQYFGPGTRLLVL.

The chain uses TRBV5-1 and TRBJ2-3; tentatively, D is TRBD2 (5 bases). CDR3 length: 16 amino acids. V gave up 4 bases and J gave up 2 bases, with 17 bases separating them. In germline, CDR1 is SGHRS, CDR2 YFSETQ. The CDR3 coding sequence is TGCGCCAGCAGCCCACCGGGATCCCGATTCACAGATACGCAGTATTTT. Translation gives CASSPPGSRFTDTQYF.

The count of this clone is one. The chain carries TRBV19 and TRBJ1-2; the D is unclear. Per germline, CDR1 LNHDA and CDR2 SQIVND (reference sequence). Trimming left V 6 bases short and J 0 bases short, with 17 bases between. This CDR3 is built from 16 residues. DNA of the CDR3: TGTGCCAGTAGGAGAGGAGGCTCCCTCTCTAACTATGGCTACACCTTC. Amino acid sequence: CASRRGGSLSNYGYTF. Combining the CDR3 with reference TRBV19 and TRBJ1-2 gives the whole variable domain DGGITQSPKYLFRKEGQNVTLSCEQNLNHDAMYWYRQDPGQGLRLIYYSQIVNDFQKGDIAEGYSVSREKKESFPLTVTSAQKNPTAFYLCASRRGGSLSNYGYTFGSGTRLTVV.